This TCR beta chain was documented in a study of T cell responses to AZD1222 COVID-19 vaccine. Measured with immunoSEQ multiplex PCR; TCRdb has only the in-frame clones, and not every one. Of about 110,000 clones listed, just under 95% were seen once; the top ten hold roughly 2%. CDR1 and CDR2 (germline): SGHRS, YFSETQ. The ends lost 0 bases at V and 4 bases at J; junction bases unmatched: 4. This CDR3 has 15 residues. The V and J genes are TRBV5-1 and TRBJ2-7; TRBD2 matches at 10 bases. The TCR sequence derives from an adult in good health. Specimen: peripheral blood, collected on day 0 of AZD1222 vaccination. The CDR3 loop is CASSLAASGSYEQYF. Here the CDR3 DNA reads TGCGCCAGCAGCTTGGCCGCTAGCGGGAGTTACGAGCAGTACTTC.